What follows are 28 T cell receptor beta chains derived from one specimen sequenced in a study of blood T cell repertoires in COVID-19. The data were produced by immunoSEQ multiplex PCR, yet TCRdb's version contains in-frame clones alone and is incomplete. The sample includes 120,000 to 150,000 clones, 75% to 90% of them seen just once. The sample comprised peripheral blood. The receptors come from a woman over 75 with acute or convalescent COVID-19.

This clone has a handful of counts. The chain uses TRBV5-1 and TRBJ2-2, with D hard to call. CDR1 is SGHRS, CDR2 YFSETQ, per germline. V was cut by 1 base and J by 5 bases, with 6 bases left in between. The CDR3 totals 13 residues. The DNA for the CDR3 is TGCGCCAGCAGCTTGCCCCATACCGGGGAGCTGTTTTTT. This translates into CASSLPHTGELFF.

The rearrangement uses TRBV28 and TRBJ1-2; D possibly corresponds to TRBD1 (6 bases). This CDR3 region has 14 residues. V lost 6 bases, J lost 0 bases, and 11 bases lay in between. Germline V gene lookup returns CDR1 MDHEN and CDR2 SYDVKM. In DNA, the CDR3 is TGTGCCAGCAGGAAAGGGGGAACTAACTATGGCTACACCTTC. This sequence encodes CASRKGGTNYGYTF.

The CDR3 loop is CASSQEVGGLAGPPIPYEQYF. CDR3 nucleotide sequence: TGCGCCAGCAGCCAAGAGGTAGGTGGACTAGCGGGACCCCCGATTCCCTACGAGCAGTACTTC. This chain connects TRBV4-1 to TRBJ2-7; TRBD2 matches 12 bases. This CDR3 is built from 21 residues. V shed 0 bases and J 2 bases; nucleotides not matched to a gene: 17. CDR1 and CDR2 (germline): MGHRA, YSYEKL.

V is TRBV29-1 and J is TRBJ2-5; TRBD2 is a possible D gene (6 bases). The CDR3 is 14 amino acids. The V end was cut by 4 bases, the J end by 3 bases, with 15 bases between. CDR1 SQVTM and CDR2 ANQGSEA come from the germline V gene. CDR3 sequence (DNA): TGCAGCGTTGTGGGGGGTCGCGTAAAAGAGACCCAGTACTTC. Translating it yields CSVVGGRVKETQYF.

V and J are TRBV11-2 and TRBJ2-2; 10 bases line up with TRBD2. Per the germline V gene, CDR1 is SGHAT and CDR2 is FQNNGV. With V trimmed by 2 bases and J by 2 bases, 2 bases remained unmatched. The CDR3 extends over 16 amino acids. CDR3 region: CASSLTSGVNTGELFF. The CDR3 region has the DNA TGTGCCAGCAGCTTAACTAGCGGGGTCAACACCGGGGAGCTGTTTTTT. Combining the CDR3 with reference TRBV11-2 and TRBJ2-2 gives the whole variable domain EAGVAQSPRYKIIEKRQSVAFWCNPISGHATLYWYQQILGQGPKLLIQFQNNGVVDDSQLPKDRFSAERLKGVDSTLKIQPAKLEDSAVYLCASSLTSGVNTGELFFGEGSRLTVL.

V gene TRBV4-1 combines with J gene TRBJ2-3; 11 bases fit TRBD2. Germline V CDR1 and CDR2: MGHRA, YSYEKL. Trimming cost V 0 bases and J 2 bases; bases outside gene matches: 4. This CDR3 contains 17 residues. CDR3 amino acids: CASSQDLAGGYTDTQYF. CDR3 nucleotide sequence: TGCGCCAGCAGCCAAGATCTAGCGGGGGGATACACAGATACGCAGTATTTT.

This clone was seen more than once but under ten times. The chain recombines TRBV28 with TRBJ2-7; 7 bases align to TRBD1. The CDR3 extends over 17 amino acids. Germline V gene data show CDR1 as MDHEN and CDR2 as SYDVKM. The J segment lost 3 bases and the V segment lost 5 bases, leaving 16 bases of the junction unmatched. The CDR3 nucleotides read TGTGCCAGCAGTAGAGGACCTCCGAGGGGGCAGAGCTACGAGCAGTACTTC. Translated: CASSRGPPRGQSYEQYF.

This chain uses TRBV10-1 with TRBJ2-3; D is undetermined. Trimming removed 6 bases from V and 4 bases from J, with 11 bases in between. CDR1 is WNHNN and CDR2 is SYGVQD in the germline V gene (reference sequence). CDR3 length: 13 amino acids. The CDR3 protein is CASSRLGPDTQYF. The CDR3 bases are TGCGCCAGCAGCCGCCTAGGCCCAGATACGCAGTATTTT.

This clone came up once. The chain recombines TRBV28 with TRBJ1-1; D gene unclear. This CDR3 has 16 amino acids. Germline CDR1 MDHEN, CDR2 SYDVKM. The V end was cut by 1 base, the J end by 0 bases, with 12 bases between. The CDR3 sequence: CASSLFRIRLNTEAFF. CDR3 nucleotides: TGTGCCAGCAGTTTATTCAGGATTCGACTGAACACTGAAGCTTTCTTT.

This chain connects TRBV15 to TRBJ2-7; TRBD2 aligns across 13 bases. The length of the CDR3 is 19 residues. The junction had 15 bases not matched to a gene; V was cut back by 4 bases and J by 3 bases. Per germline, CDR1 LNHNV and CDR2 YYDKDF (reference sequence). CDR3: CATSTYIRTSGGTNYEQYF. The CDR3 bases are TGTGCCACCAGCACTTACATCAGGACTAGCGGGGGTACCAACTACGAGCAGTACTTC.

This rearrangement joins TRBV12-3 or TRBV12-4 to TRBJ1-5; possibly TRBD1 for D (5 bases). V was trimmed by 7 bases and J by 6 bases, leaving 13 bases between them. The CDR3 runs to 13 residues. The CDR3 is CASNQGSVQPQHF. DNA of the CDR3: TGTGCCAGCAATCAGGGTTCGGTTCAGCCCCAGCATTTT.

The chain employs TRBV19 and TRBJ2-1, with 8 bases lining up with TRBD1. The CDR3 runs to 15 residues. The germline V gene encodes CDR1 LNHDA and CDR2 SQIVND (reference sequence). The V gene end was trimmed by 6 bases and the J gene end by 5 bases; junction bases not matched to a gene: 9. This CDR3 reads CASSADRAYNNEQFF. DNA of the CDR3: TGTGCCAGTAGCGCGGACAGGGCCTATAACAATGAGCAGTTCTTC.

The V and J genes are TRBV27 and TRBJ1-3; D possibly corresponds to TRBD1 (5 bases). From germline, CDR1 is MNHEY and CDR2 SMNVEV (reference sequence). The CDR3 extends over 15 amino acids. Trimming took off 8 bases at V and 1 base at J, with 15 bases between the two ends. CDR3 in amino acids: CASGPNQGSGNTIYF. The CDR3 region has the DNA TGTGCCAGCGGCCCCAATCAGGGATCTGGAAACACCATATATTTT.

This clone has just one count. CDR3 sequence reads: CASSPWLVRTEAFF. The CDR3 DNA reads as TGTGCCAGCAGCCCTTGGCTAGTGCGCACTGAAGCTTTCTTT. The J gene is TRBJ1-1, the V gene TRBV7-2, with D unclear. The CDR3 is 14 residues long. Germline-derived CDR1 and CDR2 are SGHTA and FQGNSA. The ends were cut back, 5 bases at V and 4 bases at J, with 14 bases in the middle.

The chain combines TRBV4-2 with TRBJ1-1, with D perhaps TRBD1 (5 bases). The germline gives CDR1 LGHNA, CDR2 YNFKEQ. V lost 0 bases to trimming and J lost 3 bases, with 17 bases between them. This CDR3 has 17 amino acids. CDR3 coding DNA: TGTGCCAGCAGCCAAGATGATAGGGCCAGGGCCTACACTGAAGCTTTCTTT. This codes for CASSQDDRARAYTEAFF.

The chain is built from TRBV6-5 and TRBJ2-7; no clear D. Germline CDR1 and CDR2: MNHEY and SVGAGI. The CDR3 sequence is 14 residues long. The germline V and J ends were trimmed by 5 bases and 1 base, with 12 bases remaining between them. The DNA for the CDR3 is TGTGCCAGCAGTCCACTGGTTCTTTCCTACGAGCAGTACTTC. Protein sequence: CASSPLVLSYEQYF.

The chain has TRBV5-4 and TRBJ1-1, with D maybe TRBD1 (6 bases). CDR3 length: 14 amino acids. V shed 2 bases and J shed 5 bases, with 13 bases lying between them. Germline-derived CDR1 and CDR2 are SGHNT and YYREEE (reference sequence). CDR3 residues: CASSLLRGNTEAFF. The CDR3 nucleotides are TGTGCCAGCAGCTTACTAAGGGGGAATACTGAAGCTTTCTTT. Complete variable domain (other parts from reference TRBV5-4 and TRBJ1-1): ETGVTQSPTHLIKTRGQQVTLRCSSQSGHNTVSWYQQALGQGPQFIFQYYREEENGRGNFPPRFSGLQFPNYSSELNVNALELDDSALYLCASSLLRGNTEAFFGQGTRLTVV.

The chain carries TRBV3-1 (or the pseudogene TRBV3-2) and TRBJ2-2; D gene unclear. The germline CDR1 and CDR2 sequences are LGHDT and YNNKEL (reference sequence). Trimming cost V 3 bases and J 7 bases, with 9 bases left between them. The CDR3 has 13 amino acids. In nucleotides, the CDR3 is TGTGCCAGCAGCCAGGCGGCGATCGGGGAGCTGTTTTTT. Residues: CASSQAAIGELFF.

The chain links TRBV28 to TRBJ2-5, with TRBD2 identical over 8 bases. The CDR3 contains 20 residues. V shed 5 bases and J 3 bases; nucleotides not matched to a gene: 23. Germline lookup yields CDR1 MDHEN and CDR2 SYDVKM. CDR3: CASSPSGGLAYQGGEETQYF. In DNA, the CDR3 is TGTGCCAGCAGTCCCAGTGGCGGACTAGCCTACCAGGGTGGGGAAGAGACCCAGTACTTC.

The rearrangement uses TRBV5-8 and TRBJ2-3; the match to TRBD2 covers 12 bases. J gave up 3 bases and V 1 base, and 3 bases lay outside the gene matches. The germline gives CDR1 SGHTS, CDR2 YDEGEE. The CDR3 length is 16 residues. This CDR3 reads CASSLLAGGPTDTQYF. CDR3 DNA: TGTGCCAGCAGCTTGCTAGCGGGAGGGCCGACAGATACGCAGTATTTT.

This clone came up a few times. Sequence at one end of the junction differs from germline and may be a read error. The V and J genes are TRBV11-2 and TRBJ1-1; D unclear. The length of the CDR3 is 14 residues. Germline CDR1 and CDR2: SGHAT and FQNNGV. The CDR3 DNA is TGTGCCAGCAGCCAGCCCCACCGAAGGACTGCAGCTTTCTTT. It codes for CASSQPHRRTAAFF. Full variable domain (remainder filled in from reference TRBV11-2 and TRBJ1-1): EAGVAQSPRYKIIEKRQSVAFWCNPISGHATLYWYQQILGQGPKLLIQFQNNGVVDDSQLPKDRFSAERLKGVDSTLKIQPAKLEDSAVYLCASSQPHRRTAAFFGQGTRLTVV.

V and J are TRBV12-3 or TRBV12-4 and TRBJ2-2; tentatively, D is TRBD1 (5 bases). With 8 bases removed from V and 8 bases from J, the gap between germline ends came to 12 bases. The CDR3 is made up of 12 amino acids. DNA for the CDR3: TGTGCCAGCTTTAGGGGTGGAGGGGAGCTGTTTTTT. Amino acids: CASFRGGGELFF.

The chain is built from TRBV7-8 and TRBJ2-7, with D perhaps matching TRBD2 (6 bases). CDR3 length: 15 amino acids. Trimming took 5 bases from V and 2 from J, leaving 16 bases between them. Germline loops: CDR1 SGHVS, CDR2 FQNEAQ. The CDR3 coding sequence is TGTGCCAGCAGCCCATTAGCGGAGGGAGCCTACGAGCAGTACTTC. This codes for CASSPLAEGAYEQYF.

This rearrangement joins TRBV7-9 to TRBJ2-1, with TRBD2 identical over 9 bases. The CDR3 length is 15 residues. The V and J ends lost 5 bases and 10 bases, in that order; junction bases with no gene match: 12. Germline V gene sequence: CDR1 SEHNR, CDR2 FQNEAQ (reference sequence). CDR3 DNA: TGTGCCAGCAGCGCCTCTAGCGGGATTTTTAGGGAGCAGTTCTTC. Protein: CASSASSGIFREQFF.

CDR3 sequence (DNA): TGTGCCAGCAGTTTCCACCGGAGTGGGCGAGGGCGAGCTTTCTTT. Protein sequence: CASSFHRSGRGRAFF. V usage is TRBV28 and J usage is TRBJ1-1; D unresolved. This CDR3 contains 15 residues. Trimming left V 3 bases short and J 10 bases short, with 21 bases between. Germline values: CDR1 MDHEN, CDR2 SYDVKM.

This chain uses TRBV5-1 with TRBJ2-2; D possibly corresponds to TRBD2 (6 bases). Trimming pared 7 bases from V and 8 bases from J, leaving 21 bases between. This CDR3 comprises 15 residues. The V gene's germline CDR1 is SGHRS and CDR2 YFSETQ. The CDR3 region is CASQNTGAKGGELFF. The CDR3 DNA sequence: TGCGCCAGCCAAAACACGGGAGCCAAGGGAGGGGAGCTGTTTTTT.

In its sample, this clone was seen a few times. The chain recombines TRBV5-6 with TRBJ1-3; the D gene is possibly TRBD1 (6 bases). Per germline, CDR1 SGHDT and CDR2 YYEEEE. This CDR3 region has 18 residues. Deletions cut 4 bases from V and 0 bases from J, with 20 bases between. The CDR3 nucleotides are TGTGCCAGCAGCCTGCAGGGGCGATATCCCCGCTCTGGAAACACCATATATTTT. This codes for CASSLQGRYPRSGNTIYF.

The chain couples TRBV7-2 to TRBJ1-5; D gene unclear. V was cut by 1 base and J by 7 bases, with 14 bases left in between. This CDR3 comprises 15 residues. Looked up from germline, CDR1 is SGHTA and CDR2 is FQGNSA. The CDR3 nucleotides read TGTGCCAGCAGCTTAGGGGTCCGGGAAGGGCAGCCCCAGCATTTT. It translates to CASSLGVREGQPQHF.